This passage covers 22 T cell receptor beta chains from one sample sequenced in a study of blood T cell repertoires in COVID-19. The data were produced by immunoSEQ multiplex PCR, yet TCRdb's version contains in-frame clones alone and is incomplete. The sample shows about 190,000 clones, more than 85% of them seen only once. Sequenced material: PBMCs or T cells enriched from blood (not recorded which). The origin of the receptors is a woman aged 40 to 55 in a cohort exposed to, infected with or recovered from COVID-19 (not recorded which).

This clone occurred once. V is TRBV9 and J is TRBJ1-2; tentative D call: TRBD1 (5 bases). The germline V gene has CDR1 SGDLS and CDR2 YYNGEE. Trimming cost V 4 bases and J 5 bases, with 15 bases left between them. The CDR3 is 14 residues long. CDR3 amino acids: CASSPNGGHYGYTF. CDR3 bases: TGTGCCAGCAGCCCTAACGGCGGACATTATGGCTACACCTTC. The full variable domain, in which reference TRBV9 and TRBJ1-2 provide the parts outside the CDR3, is DSGVTQTPKHLITATGQRVTLRCSPRSGDLSVYWYQQSLDQGLQFLIQYYNGEERAKGNILERFSAQQFPDLHSELNLSSLELGDSALYFCASSPNGGHYGYTFGSGTRLTVV.

The chain carries TRBV24-1 and TRBJ2-6; D is possibly TRBD2 (5 bases). This CDR3 comprises 17 residues. The V and J ends lost 5 bases and 4 bases respectively, with 17 bases between them. Per the germline V gene, CDR1 is KGHDR and CDR2 is SFDVKD. CDR3 sequence: CATSGGPASEGANVLTF. The DNA for the CDR3 is TGTGCCACCAGTGGCGGGCCGGCCTCAGAAGGGGCCAACGTCCTGACTTTC.

The genes are TRBV9 and TRBJ1-5; D possibly corresponds to TRBD1 (6 bases). This CDR3 is built from 16 residues. Trimming shortened V by 7 bases and J by 1 base, and 18 bases separated the two germline ends. CDR1 and CDR2 (germline): SGDLS, YYNGEE. The CDR3 loop is CASPKGGAPSNQPQHF. The DNA of the CDR3 is TGTGCCAGCCCGAAAGGGGGGGCCCCAAGCAATCAGCCCCAGCATTTT.

The chain carries TRBV4-1 and TRBJ1-2; 7 nucleotides match TRBD1. Germline V gene data show CDR1 as MGHRA and CDR2 as YSYEKL. Trimming at V came to 3 bases and at J to 4 bases, leaving 8 bases not matched to a gene. The CDR3 length is 15 residues. The CDR3 is CASSQFDRVAYGYTF. CDR3 in DNA: TGCGCCAGCAGCCAGTTCGACAGGGTAGCCTATGGCTACACCTTC.

The rearrangement uses TRBV9 and TRBJ2-5; the match to TRBD2 covers 8 bases. CDR3 length: 14 amino acids. Germline V CDR1 and CDR2: SGDLS, YYNGEE. With 7 bases clipped from V and 5 bases from J, the junction kept 10 bases outside the gene matches. CDR3 amino acids: CASSGGGRLETQYF. The CDR3 DNA follows: TGTGCCAGCTCCGGGGGGGGGCGCTTGGAGACCCAGTACTTC.

V and J are TRBV13 and TRBJ1-2; 11 bases line up with TRBD1. J lost 4 bases, V lost 4 bases, and 8 bases had no gene match. The CDR3 covers 16 residues. Germline V gives CDR1 PRHDT, CDR2 FYEKMQ (reference sequence). The CDR3 loop is CASSSGTGGKGYGYTF. For the CDR3, the DNA is TGTGCCAGCAGCTCCGGGACAGGGGGAAAGGGCTATGGCTACACCTTC.

The chain is built from TRBV14 and TRBJ1-2; D not certain. Germline CDR1 reads SGHDN; CDR2 reads FVKESK. Trimming pared 1 base from V and 4 bases from J, leaving 7 bases between. The CDR3 has 13 amino acids. DNA for the CDR3: TGTGCCAGCAGCCAAGTATCAGGCTATGGCTACACCTTC. Amino acids: CASSQVSGYGYTF.

The chain has TRBV4-1 and TRBJ2-3; TRBD2 matches 8 bases. The J segment lost 3 bases and the V segment lost 3 bases, leaving 5 bases of the junction unmatched. This CDR3 is built from 15 residues. Germline V gives CDR1 MGHRA, CDR2 YSYEKL. CDR3 DNA: TGCGCCAGCAGCCAGCTACTAGCGGAGACAGATACGCAGTATTTT. This codes for CASSQLLAETDTQYF.

The rearrangement links TRBV7-9 to TRBJ2-7; 7 bases fit TRBD2. V lost 5 bases to trimming and J lost 2 bases; unmatched junction nucleotides: 9. Germline V gene lookup returns CDR1 SEHNR and CDR2 FQNEAQ (reference sequence). The CDR3 sequence is 15 residues long. The DNA of the CDR3 is TGTGCCAGCAGCCCAGCGGAGCGGGGAGCCTACGAGCAGTACTTC. It specifies CASSPAERGAYEQYF.

The V gene is TRBV10-3, the J gene TRBJ1-1; the match to TRBD1 covers 10 bases. The germline V gene has CDR1 ENHRY and CDR2 SYGVKD. The ends lost 2 bases at V and 11 bases at J; junction bases unmatched: 2. There are 12 residues in the CDR3. The CDR3 spells CAISEGDRGAFF. As DNA, the CDR3 is TGTGCCATCAGTGAGGGGGACAGGGGTGCTTTCTTT.

This clone was seen once. The chain carries TRBV7-8 and TRBJ2-7, with D hard to call. The germline V and J ends were trimmed by 2 bases and 5 bases, with 13 bases remaining between them. CDR1 SGHVS and CDR2 FQNEAQ come from the germline V gene. This CDR3 comprises 14 residues. The CDR3 protein is CASSLMSVRNEQYF. The CDR3 DNA follows: TGTGCCAGCAGCTTAATGTCGGTCAGGAACGAGCAGTACTTC.

The V gene is TRBV5-6, the J gene TRBJ2-7; 8 bases line up with TRBD1. The ends lost 1 base at V and 2 bases at J; junction bases unmatched: 8. The CDR3 runs to 16 residues. The germline V gene has CDR1 SGHDT and CDR2 YYEEEE. CDR3 sequence (DNA): TGTGCCAGCAGCTTGAAAGTCCGGACAGGGACCTACGAGCAGTACTTC. It translates to CASSLKVRTGTYEQYF.

V gene TRBV11-2 combines with J gene TRBJ1-4; D uncertain. This CDR3 comprises 13 residues. Trimming removed 2 bases from V and 10 bases from J, with 11 bases in between. Germline-derived CDR1 and CDR2 are SGHAT and FQNNGV. The CDR3 DNA follows: TGTGCCAGCAGCTTATCCCCTAACCGAAAACTGTTTTTT. Encoded protein: CASSLSPNRKLFF.

This chain links TRBV7-8 with TRBJ2-1; D not resolved. The germline gives CDR1 SGHVS, CDR2 FQNEAQ. This CDR3 region has 15 residues. Trimming stripped 6 bases from V and 0 bases from J, with 12 bases between. The DNA of the CDR3 is TGTGCCAGCAGAGAGGAGCCTAGCTCCTACAATGAGCAGTTCTTC. Amino acid sequence: CASREEPSSYNEQFF.

Here the CDR3 reads CASSPGGYRDGETQYF. The CDR3 nucleotides read TGTGCCAGCAGCCCGGGGGGCTACAGGGACGGGGAGACCCAGTACTTC. The chain is built from TRBV7-7 and TRBJ2-5; possibly TRBD2 for D (7 bases). Germline loops: CDR1 SSHAT, CDR2 FNYEAQ (reference sequence). V was cut by 5 bases and J by 5 bases, with 21 bases left in between. The length of the CDR3 is 16 residues.

This chain connects TRBV28 to TRBJ2-3; 9 bases map to TRBD2. The CDR3 runs to 15 residues. The V gene end was trimmed by 3 bases and the J gene end by 1 base; junction bases not matched to a gene: 2. Per the germline V gene, CDR1 is MDHEN and CDR2 is SYDVKM. In DNA form, the CDR3 reads TGTGCCAGCAGTTTCCCTAGCGGGGGCACAGATACGCAGTATTTT. Translating gives CASSFPSGGTDTQYF.

Only one count was recorded for this clone. The chain combines TRBV10-3 with TRBJ1-1, with 7 bases that match TRBD1. The CDR3 consists of 15 residues. CDR1 and CDR2 (germline): ENHRY, SYGVKD. V shed 0 bases, J shed 1 base, and the junction held 2 bases outside the gene matches. DNA for the CDR3: TGTGCCATCAGTGAGTCTGACAGGGCGAACACTGAAGCTTTCTTT. As protein: CAISESDRANTEAFF.

The chain uses TRBV11-2 and TRBJ2-7, with D uncertain. Trimming took 1 base from V and 2 from J, leaving 12 bases between them. Germline V lookup: CDR1 SGHAT, CDR2 FQNNGV. This CDR3 has 15 residues. This chain's CDR3 is CASSLGGSVTYEQYF. CDR3 coding DNA: TGTGCCAGCAGCTTAGGTGGCTCAGTGACCTACGAGCAGTACTTC. Based on the CDR3 plus reference TRBV11-2 and TRBJ2-7, the full variable domain is EAGVAQSPRYKIIEKRQSVAFWCNPISGHATLYWYQQILGQGPKLLIQFQNNGVVDDSQLPKDRFSAERLKGVDSTLKIQPAKLEDSAVYLCASSLGGSVTYEQYFGPGTRLTVT.

The chain uses TRBV6-2 or TRBV6-3 and TRBJ2-6; TRBD2 is a possible D gene (5 bases). The V gene lost 6 bases and the J gene lost 0 bases, with 9 bases spanning the gap. In germline, CDR1 is MNHEY, CDR2 SVGEGT. The CDR3 is made up of 15 amino acids. The CDR3 is CASRPSRSGANVLTF. DNA for the CDR3: TGTGCCAGCAGACCTAGCCGCTCTGGGGCCAACGTCCTGACTTTC.

The chain uses TRBV7-8 and TRBJ1-1; TRBD1 matches at 8 bases. The CDR3 sequence is 18 residues long. V gave up 2 bases and J gave up 2 bases; unmatched junction bases: 13. Germline-derived CDR1 and CDR2 are SGHVS and FQNEAQ. The CDR3 nucleotides read TGTGCCAGCAGCTTAAGAGGCCAGGGGGCGCGTTCTAACACTGAAGCTTTCTTT. Amino acid sequence: CASSLRGQGARSNTEAFF. The variable domain in full, completed from reference TRBV7-8 and TRBJ1-1, reads GAGVSQSPRYKVAKRGQDVALRCDPISGHVSLFWYQQALGQGPEFLTYFQNEAQLDKSGLPSDRFFAERPEGSVSTLKIQRTQQEDSAVYLCASSLRGQGARSNTEAFFGQGTRLTVV.

For this clone: Different DNA sequences within this sample yield the same CDR3. V usage is TRBV19 and J usage is TRBJ1-1; D not resolved. The CDR3 has 13 residues. V was clipped by 3 bases and J by 1 base, with 6 bases between them. CDR1 and CDR2 (germline): LNHDA, SQIVND (reference sequence). The chain's CDR3 is CASSIGGNTEAFF. The CDR3 DNA reads TGTGCCAGTAGTATCGGCGGGAACACTGAAGCTTTCTTT.

The chain joins TRBV28 to TRBJ1-3; 7 bases line up with TRBD1. V shed 7 bases, J shed 2 bases, and the junction held 14 bases outside the gene matches. The CDR3 sequence is 17 residues long. Per the germline V gene, CDR1 is MDHEN and CDR2 is SYDVKM. CDR3 region: CASITLLPDRPGNTIYF. The CDR3 DNA reads as TGTGCCAGCATCACCCTCCTACCGGACAGGCCTGGAAACACCATATATTTT.